This T cell receptor (beta chain) was captured in a study of cytotoxic CD8 clonotypes in ibrutinib-treated CLL. At the level of the study: Across the patients, around 10 were relapsed/refractory, 15 treatment-naive and 17 to 18 IGHV unmutated.

Germline CDR1 reads SGHRS; CDR2 reads YFSETQ. Deletions cut 5 bases from V and 5 bases from J, with 20 bases between. The CDR3 is 15 amino acids. In regard to this clone: The antigen is unknown.

General study points: Public clonotypes were rare and shrank or held steady on treatment.

Clones were sequenced by immunoSEQ multiplex PCR, and TCRdb holds only the in-frame ones, with some missing. The sample has around 30,000 clones, 45% to 60% seen once; the top ten hold around 5.1%. Source: PBMCs, taken before ibrutinib treatment. This TCR derives from a human donor with chronic lymphocytic leukemia. The J gene is TRBJ2-7, the V gene TRBV5-1, with D unresolved. CDR3 residues: CASRRDPASMNEQYF. CDR3 DNA: TGCGCCAGCAGGCGTGACCCCGCCTCGATGAACGAGCAGTACTTC.